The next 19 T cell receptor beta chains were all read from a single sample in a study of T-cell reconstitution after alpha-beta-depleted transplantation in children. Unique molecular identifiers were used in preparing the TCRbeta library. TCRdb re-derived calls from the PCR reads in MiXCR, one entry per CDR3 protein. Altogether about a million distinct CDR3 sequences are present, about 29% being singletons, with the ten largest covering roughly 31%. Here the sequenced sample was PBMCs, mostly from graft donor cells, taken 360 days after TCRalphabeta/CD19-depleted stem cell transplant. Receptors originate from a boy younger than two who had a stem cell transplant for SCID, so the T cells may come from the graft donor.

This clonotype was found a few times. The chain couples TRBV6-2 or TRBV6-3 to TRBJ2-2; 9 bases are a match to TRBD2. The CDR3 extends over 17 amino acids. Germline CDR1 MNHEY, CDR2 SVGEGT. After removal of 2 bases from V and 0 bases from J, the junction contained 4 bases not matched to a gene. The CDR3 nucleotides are TGTGCCAGCAGTTACCGGGGACTAGCTACGAACACCGGGGAGCTGTTTTTT. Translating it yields CASSYRGLATNTGELFF.

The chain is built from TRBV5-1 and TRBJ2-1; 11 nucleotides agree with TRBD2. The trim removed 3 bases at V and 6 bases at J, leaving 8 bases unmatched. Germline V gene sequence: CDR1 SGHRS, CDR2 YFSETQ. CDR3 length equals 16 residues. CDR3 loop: CASSSSGGTMGNEQFF. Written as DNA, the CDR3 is TGCGCCAGCAGCTCTAGCGGGGGGACTATGGGCAATGAGCAGTTCTTC.

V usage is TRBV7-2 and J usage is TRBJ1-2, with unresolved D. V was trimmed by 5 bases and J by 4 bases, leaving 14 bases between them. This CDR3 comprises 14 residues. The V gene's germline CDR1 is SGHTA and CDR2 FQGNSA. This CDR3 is CASSPDPRVYGYTF. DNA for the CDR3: TGTGCCAGCAGCCCCGACCCGCGCGTCTATGGCTACACCTTC.

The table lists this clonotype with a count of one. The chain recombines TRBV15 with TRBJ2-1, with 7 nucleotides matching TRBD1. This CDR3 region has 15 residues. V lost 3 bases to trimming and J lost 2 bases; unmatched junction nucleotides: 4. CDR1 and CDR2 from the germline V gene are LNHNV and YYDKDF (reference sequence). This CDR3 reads CATSRDQGAYNEQFF. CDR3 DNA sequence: TGTGCCACCAGCAGGGACCAGGGGGCCTACAATGAGCAGTTCTTC.

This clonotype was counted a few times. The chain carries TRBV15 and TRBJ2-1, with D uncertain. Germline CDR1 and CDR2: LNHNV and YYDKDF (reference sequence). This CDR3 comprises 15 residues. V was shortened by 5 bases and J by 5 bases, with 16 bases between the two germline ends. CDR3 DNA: TGTGCCACCAGCGGATCGGTAGCCTACAACAATGAGCAGTTCTTC. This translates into CATSGSVAYNNEQFF.

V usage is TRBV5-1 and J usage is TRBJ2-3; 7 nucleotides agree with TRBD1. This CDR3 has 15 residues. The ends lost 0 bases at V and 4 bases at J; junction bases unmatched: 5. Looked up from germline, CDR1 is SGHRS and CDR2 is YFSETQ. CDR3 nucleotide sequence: TGCGCCAGCAGCTTGGGACAGGGAAGTCCAGATACGCAGTATTTT. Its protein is CASSLGQGSPDTQYF.

The CDR3 nucleotides are TGTGCCAGCAGCCCAGGGGGTCGCACTGAAGCTTTCTTT. Protein sequence: CASSPGGRTEAFF. The genes are TRBV6-1 and TRBJ1-1; 7 bases agree with TRBD1. Germline V lookup: CDR1 MNHNS, CDR2 SASEGT. Trimming removed 6 bases from V and 4 bases from J; junction bases left unmatched: 5. The CDR3 covers 13 residues.

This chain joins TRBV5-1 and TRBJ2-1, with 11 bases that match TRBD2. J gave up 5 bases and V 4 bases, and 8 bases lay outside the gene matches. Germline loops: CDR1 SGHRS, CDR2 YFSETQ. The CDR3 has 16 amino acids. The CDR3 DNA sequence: TGCGCCAGCAGCCAGCAGACTAGCGGGGAGGACAATGAGCAGTTCTTC. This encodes CASSQQTSGEDNEQFF. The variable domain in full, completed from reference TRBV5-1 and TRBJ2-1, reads KAGVTQTPRYLIKTRGQQVTLSCSPISGHRSVSWYQQTPGQGLQFLFEYFSETQRNKGNFPGRFSGRQFSNSRSEMNVSTLELGDSALYLCASSQQTSGEDNEQFFGPGTRLTVL.

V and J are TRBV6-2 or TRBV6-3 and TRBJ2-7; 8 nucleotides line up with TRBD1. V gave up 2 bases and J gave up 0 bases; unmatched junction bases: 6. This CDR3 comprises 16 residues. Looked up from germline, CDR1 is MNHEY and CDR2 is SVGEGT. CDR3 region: CASSYGGQGYSYEQYF. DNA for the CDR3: TGTGCCAGCAGTTACGGAGGACAGGGATACTCCTACGAGCAGTACTTC.

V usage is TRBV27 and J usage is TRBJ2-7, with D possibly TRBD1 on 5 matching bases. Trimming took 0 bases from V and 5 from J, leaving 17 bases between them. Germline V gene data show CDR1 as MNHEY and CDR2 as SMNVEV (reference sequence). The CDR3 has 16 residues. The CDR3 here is CASSLSPPDSVNEQYF. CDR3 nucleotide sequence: TGTGCCAGCAGTTTATCACCGCCTGACAGTGTAAACGAGCAGTACTTC.

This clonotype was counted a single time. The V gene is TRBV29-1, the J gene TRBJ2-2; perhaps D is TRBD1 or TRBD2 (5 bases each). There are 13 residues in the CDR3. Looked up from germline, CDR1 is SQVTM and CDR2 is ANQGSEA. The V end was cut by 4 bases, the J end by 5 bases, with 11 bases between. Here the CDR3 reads CSVGWGSTGELFF. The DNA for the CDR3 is TGCAGCGTTGGATGGGGGTCGACCGGGGAGCTGTTTTTT.

CDR3 nucleotides: TGTGCCAGCAGCTTAGCCGTTGGGGCTTACACCGGGGAGCTGTTTTTT. This sequence encodes CASSLAVGAYTGELFF. The genes are TRBV7-6 and TRBJ2-2, with D perhaps matching TRBD1 (5 bases). The CDR3 spans 16 residues. Trimming cost V 0 bases and J 3 bases, with 11 bases left between them. In germline, CDR1 is SGHVS, CDR2 FNYEAQ.

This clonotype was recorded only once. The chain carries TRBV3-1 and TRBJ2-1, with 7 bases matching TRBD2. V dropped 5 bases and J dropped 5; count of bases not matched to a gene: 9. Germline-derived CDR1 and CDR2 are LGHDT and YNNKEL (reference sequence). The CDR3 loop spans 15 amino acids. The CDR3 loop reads CASSKRGPGDNEQFF. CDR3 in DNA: TGTGCCAGCAGCAAGCGGGGCCCTGGGGACAATGAGCAGTTCTTC.

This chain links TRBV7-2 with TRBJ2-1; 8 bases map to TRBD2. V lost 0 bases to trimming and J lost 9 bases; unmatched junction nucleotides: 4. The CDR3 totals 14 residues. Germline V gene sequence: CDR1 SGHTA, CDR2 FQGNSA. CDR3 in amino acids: CASSLAGLGGEQFF. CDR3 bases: TGTGCCAGCAGCTTAGCGGGACTAGGGGGTGAGCAGTTCTTC.

In nucleotides, the CDR3 is TGCGCCAGCAGCTTGGCAGGGACCCTCTACGAGCAGTACTTC. It is translated as CASSLAGTLYEQYF. The rearrangement links TRBV5-1 to TRBJ2-7, with D possibly being TRBD1 or TRBD2 (5 bases each). Trimming left V 0 bases short and J 3 bases short, with 10 bases between. Looked up from germline, CDR1 is SGHRS and CDR2 is YFSETQ. This CDR3 is built from 14 residues.

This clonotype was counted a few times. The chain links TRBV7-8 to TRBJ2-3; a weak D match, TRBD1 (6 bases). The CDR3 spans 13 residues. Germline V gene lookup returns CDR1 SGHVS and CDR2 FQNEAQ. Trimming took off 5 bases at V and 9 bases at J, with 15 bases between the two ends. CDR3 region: CASSANRQETQYF. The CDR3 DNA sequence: TGTGCCAGCAGCGCAAACCGACAGGAGACGCAGTATTTT.

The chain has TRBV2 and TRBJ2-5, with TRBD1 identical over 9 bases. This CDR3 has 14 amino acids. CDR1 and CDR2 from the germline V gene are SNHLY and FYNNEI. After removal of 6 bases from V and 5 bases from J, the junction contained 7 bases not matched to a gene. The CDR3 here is CASRAGTGKETQYF. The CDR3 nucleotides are TGTGCCAGCAGGGCCGGGACAGGGAAGGAGACCCAGTACTTC. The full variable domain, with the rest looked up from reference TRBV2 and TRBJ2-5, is EPEVTQTPSHQVTQMGQEVILRCVPISNHLYFYWYRQILGQKVEFLVSFYNNEISEKSEIFDDQFSVERPDGSNFTLKIRSTKLEDSAMYFCASRAGTGKETQYFGPGTRLLVL.

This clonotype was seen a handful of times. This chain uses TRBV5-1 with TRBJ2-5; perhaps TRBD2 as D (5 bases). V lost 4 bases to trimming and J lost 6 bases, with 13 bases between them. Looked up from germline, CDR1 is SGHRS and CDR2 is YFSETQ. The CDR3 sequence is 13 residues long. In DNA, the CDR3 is TGCGCCAGCAGCCCGGCTAGCATCAAGACCCAGTACTTC. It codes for CASSPASIKTQYF.

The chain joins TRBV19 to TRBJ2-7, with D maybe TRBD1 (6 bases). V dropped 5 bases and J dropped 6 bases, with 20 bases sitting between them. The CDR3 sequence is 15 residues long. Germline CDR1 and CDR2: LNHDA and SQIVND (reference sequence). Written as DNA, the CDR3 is TGTGCCAGTAGTCCCCTGACAGGACGGGACGGCGAGCAGTACTTC. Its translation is CASSPLTGRDGEQYF.